This T cell receptor beta chain was found in a study of Graves' ophthalmopathy and Graves' hyperthyroidism. The table lists this clonotype with many counts. From RNA, the CDR3 regions of TCR beta chains were amplified and sequenced. HTBI primers were used in a first-round RT-PCR, which preceded a second-round multiplex PCR. TCRdb independently ran MiXCR on the multiplex PCR reads; one entry per CDR3 protein. The table has roughly 500,000 distinct CDR3 sequences, approximately 15% seen once; the top ten hold 9.8%. This CDR3 contains 13 residues. Trimming stripped 1 base from V and 4 bases from J, with 7 bases between. In germline, CDR1 is SGHTA, CDR2 FQGNSA.

V gene TRBV7-2 combines with J gene TRBJ1-2, with D tentatively TRBD1 (5 bases). This TCR was recovered from a woman in her 30s with Graves' ophthalmopathy. The sequencing input was blood. The CDR3 sequence: CASSLGTIYGYTF. The CDR3 DNA reads as TGTGCCAGCAGCTTAGGGACAATCTATGGCTACACCTTC.